The sequence of this T cell receptor beta chain was determined in a study of blood T cell repertoires in COVID-19. About the study: The study drew acute and convalescent COVID-19 samples from the United States, Italy and Spain. In each case, the material was cDNA or gDNA derived from T cells, B-cell-depleted T cells, or PBMCs.

In the authors' methods: By means of reference gene primer amplification, nucleated cell counts were estimated. Produced via immunoSEQ multiplex PCR; TCRdb's table is partial and in-frame only. V, J and clone size reflect that table, while D and trimming were determined from the DNA. The sample yields under 170,000 clones, approximately 80% seen once. V lost 0 bases to trimming and J lost 6 bases, with 13 bases between them. The CDR3 has 15 amino acids. Looked up from germline, CDR1 is SGHRS and CDR2 is YFSETQ. The sequence derives from a man in his 70s with acute or convalescent COVID-19. Sequenced material: peripheral blood. This sequence joins TRBV5-1 and TRBJ2-1; maybe TRBD1 (6 bases). CDR3 loop: CASSLVGTTLNEQFF. In DNA, the CDR3 is TGCGCCAGCAGCTTGGTAGGGACAACTCTCAATGAGCAGTTCTTC. The variable domain in full, completed from reference TRBV5-1 and TRBJ2-1, reads KAGVTQTPRYLIKTRGQQVTLSCSPISGHRSVSWYQQTPGQGLQFLFEYFSETQRNKGNFPGRFSGRQFSNSRSEMNVSTLELGDSALYLCASSLVGTTLNEQFFGPGTRLTVL.